This T cell receptor beta chain was profiled in a study of T cell responses to AZD1222 COVID-19 vaccine. Study-level findings and limits: Sampling that yielded the repertoires occurred only after the peak T cell response. At baseline, just a handful of AZD1222 recipients tested seropositive.

Comments on this clone: The antigen is not known.

CDR1 and CDR2 (germline): SGDLS, YYNGEE. The CDR3 has 15 residues. V lost 0 bases and J 5 bases, leaving 12 bases between the germline ends. The data were produced by immunoSEQ multiplex PCR, yet TCRdb's version contains in-frame clones alone and is incomplete. The sample includes 130,000 to 150,000 clones, 80% to 95% seen only once; the top ten take roughly 1.8%. The source material was peripheral blood, sampled on day 0 of AZD1222 vaccination. The clonotype originates from an adult in good health. The J gene is TRBJ2-1, the V gene TRBV9, with D perhaps TRBD2 (6 bases). The CDR3 coding sequence is TGTGCCAGCAGCGTAGGGTTGCGGGAAAACAATGAGCAGTTCTTC. It yields the protein CASSVGLRENNEQFF.